This TCR beta chain was profiled in a study of radiotherapy plus CTLA-4 blockade in lung cancer. Study at large: Of all patients, approximately 17% responded objectively and approximately 31% showed disease control.

With regard to this clone: Its specificity is not known. Additional DNA sequences in this sample encode the identical CDR3.

TCRdb's table, derived via immunoSEQ multiplex PCR, lists solely in-frame clones and lacks some. The sample gives about 31,000 clones, roughly 71% of which show up once; around 4.5% is in the top ten. Findings and limits, study-wide: Clones derived from tumor TCRs expanded in blood after radiotherapy plus ipilimumab. Early blood T cell clone dynamics reportedly forecast response best, with interferon-beta.

Sample: peripheral blood, taken from a patient treated with radiotherapy plus ipilimumab. The TCR was taken from a human donor with non-small cell lung cancer whose response to radiotherapy plus ipilimumab could not be evaluated.

The CDR3 protein is CASSLYSGSGTGELFF. The CDR3 nucleotides read TGTGCCAGCAGTTTATATAGCGGGAGTGGCACCGGGGAGCTGTTTTTT. The chain is built from TRBV27 and TRBJ2-2, with 9 bases aligning to TRBD2. This CDR3 has 16 amino acids. V was clipped by 1 base and J by 4 bases; unmatched bases: 4. In germline, CDR1 is MNHEY, CDR2 SMNVEV (reference sequence).